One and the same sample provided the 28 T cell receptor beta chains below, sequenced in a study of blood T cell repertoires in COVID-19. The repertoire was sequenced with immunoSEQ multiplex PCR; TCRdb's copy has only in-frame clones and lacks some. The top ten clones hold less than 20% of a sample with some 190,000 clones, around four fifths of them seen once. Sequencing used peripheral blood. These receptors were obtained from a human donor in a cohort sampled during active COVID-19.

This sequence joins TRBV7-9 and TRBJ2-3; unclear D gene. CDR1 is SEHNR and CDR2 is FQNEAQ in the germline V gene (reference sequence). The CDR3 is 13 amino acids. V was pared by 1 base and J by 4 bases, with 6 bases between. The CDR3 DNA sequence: TGTGCCAGCAGCTTAGTACTTTCAGATACGCAGTATTTT. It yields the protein CASSLVLSDTQYF.

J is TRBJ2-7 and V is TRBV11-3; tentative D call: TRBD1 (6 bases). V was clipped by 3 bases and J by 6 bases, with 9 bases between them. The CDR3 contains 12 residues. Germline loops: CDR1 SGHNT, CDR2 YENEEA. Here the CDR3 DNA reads TGTGCCAGCAGCTTCCTGGACAGCGAGCAGTACTTC. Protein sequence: CASSFLDSEQYF. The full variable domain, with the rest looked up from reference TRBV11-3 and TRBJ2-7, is EAGVVQSPRYKIIEKKQPVAFWCNPISGHNTLYWYLQNLGQGPELLIRYENEEAVDDSQLPKDRFSAERLKGVDSTLKIQPAELGDSAVYLCASSFLDSEQYFGPGTRLTVT.

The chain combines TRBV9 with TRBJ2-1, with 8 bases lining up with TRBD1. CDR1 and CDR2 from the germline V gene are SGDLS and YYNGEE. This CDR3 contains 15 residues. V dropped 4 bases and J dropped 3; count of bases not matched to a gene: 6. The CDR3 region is CASSTRQGHYNEQFF. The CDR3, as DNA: TGTGCCAGCAGCACGAGACAGGGGCACTACAATGAGCAGTTCTTC.

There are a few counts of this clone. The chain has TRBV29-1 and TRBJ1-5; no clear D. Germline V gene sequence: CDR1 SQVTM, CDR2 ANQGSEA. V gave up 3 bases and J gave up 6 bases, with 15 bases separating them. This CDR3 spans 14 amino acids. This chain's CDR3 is CSVESREPGQPQHF. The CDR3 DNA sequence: TGCAGCGTTGAGTCCCGGGAACCTGGTCAGCCCCAGCATTTT.

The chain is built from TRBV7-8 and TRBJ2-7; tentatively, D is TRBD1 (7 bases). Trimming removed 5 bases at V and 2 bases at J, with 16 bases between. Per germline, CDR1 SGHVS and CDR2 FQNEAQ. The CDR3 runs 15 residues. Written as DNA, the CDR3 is TGTGCCAGCAGCAGACGACAGGGAGGTCCCTACGAGCAGTACTTC. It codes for CASSRRQGGPYEQYF.

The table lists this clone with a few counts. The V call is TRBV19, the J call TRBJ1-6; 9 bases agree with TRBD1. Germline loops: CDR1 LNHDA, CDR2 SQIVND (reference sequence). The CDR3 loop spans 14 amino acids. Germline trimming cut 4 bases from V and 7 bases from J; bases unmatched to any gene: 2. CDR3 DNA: TGTGCCAGTAGTACGGGACAGGGCAATTCACCCCTCCACTTT. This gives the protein CASSTGQGNSPLHF. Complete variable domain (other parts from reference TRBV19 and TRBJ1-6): DGGITQSPKYLFRKEGQNVTLSCEQNLNHDAMYWYRQDPGQGLRLIYYSQIVNDFQKGDIAEGYSVSREKKESFPLTVTSAQKNPTAFYLCASSTGQGNSPLHFGNGTRLTVT.

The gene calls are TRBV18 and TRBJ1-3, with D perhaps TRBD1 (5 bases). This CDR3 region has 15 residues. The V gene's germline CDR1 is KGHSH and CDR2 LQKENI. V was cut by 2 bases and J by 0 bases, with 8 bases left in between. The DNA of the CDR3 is TGTGCCAGCTCACCATGGGGCGCCTCTGGAAACACCATATATTTT. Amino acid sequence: CASSPWGASGNTIYF.

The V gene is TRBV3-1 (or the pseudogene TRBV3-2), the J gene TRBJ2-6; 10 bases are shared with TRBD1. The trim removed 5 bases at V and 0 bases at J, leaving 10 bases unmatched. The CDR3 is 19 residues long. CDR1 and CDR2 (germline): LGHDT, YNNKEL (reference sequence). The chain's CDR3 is CASSSRTGGEYSGANVLTF. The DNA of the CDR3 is TGTGCCAGCAGCTCCCGGACAGGGGGGGAATACTCTGGGGCCAACGTCCTGACTTTC.

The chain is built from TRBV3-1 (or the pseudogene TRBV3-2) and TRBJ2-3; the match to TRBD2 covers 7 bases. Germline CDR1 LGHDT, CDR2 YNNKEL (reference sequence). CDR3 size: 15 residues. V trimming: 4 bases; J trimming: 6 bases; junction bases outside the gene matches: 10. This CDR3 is CASSPGVAGRDTQYF. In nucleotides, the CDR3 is TGTGCCAGCAGCCCCGGGGTAGCGGGCCGGGATACGCAGTATTTT.

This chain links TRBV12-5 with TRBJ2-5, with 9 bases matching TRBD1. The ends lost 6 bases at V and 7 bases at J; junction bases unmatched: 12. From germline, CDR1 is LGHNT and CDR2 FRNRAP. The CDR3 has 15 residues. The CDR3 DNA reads TGTGCTAGTGGCAGGGGGGACAGGGCCAATAGGACCCAGTACTTC. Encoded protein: CASGRGDRANRTQYF. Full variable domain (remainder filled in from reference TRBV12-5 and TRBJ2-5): DARVTQTPRHKVTEMGQEVTMRCQPILGHNTVFWYRQTMMQGLELLAYFRNRAPLDDSGMPKDRFSAEMPDATLATLKIQPSEPRDSAVYFCASGRGDRANRTQYFGPGTRLLVL.

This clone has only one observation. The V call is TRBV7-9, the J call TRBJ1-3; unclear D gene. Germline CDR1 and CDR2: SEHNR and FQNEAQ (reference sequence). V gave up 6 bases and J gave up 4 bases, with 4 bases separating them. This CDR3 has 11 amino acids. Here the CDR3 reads CASRAGNTIYF. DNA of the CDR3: TGTGCCAGCAGGGCAGGAAACACCATATATTTT. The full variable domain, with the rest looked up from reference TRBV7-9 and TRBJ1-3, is DTGVSQNPRHKITKRGQNVTFRCDPISEHNRLYWYRQTLGQGPEFLTYFQNEAQLEKSRLLSDRFSAERPKGSFSTLEIQRTEQGDSAMYLCASRAGNTIYFGEGSWLTVV.

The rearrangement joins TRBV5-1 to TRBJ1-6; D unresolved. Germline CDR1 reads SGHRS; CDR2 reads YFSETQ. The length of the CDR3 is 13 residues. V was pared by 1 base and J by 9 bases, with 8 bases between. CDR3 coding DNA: TGCGCCAGCAGCTTGAATGAGGGTTCACCCCTCCACTTT. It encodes CASSLNEGSPLHF.

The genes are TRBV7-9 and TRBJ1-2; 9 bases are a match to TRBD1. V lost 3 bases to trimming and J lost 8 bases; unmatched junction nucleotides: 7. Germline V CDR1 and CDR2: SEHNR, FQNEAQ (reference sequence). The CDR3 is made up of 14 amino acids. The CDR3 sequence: CASSLATGGAGYTF. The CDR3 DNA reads TGTGCCAGCAGCTTGGCAACAGGGGGCGCAGGCTACACCTTC.

In DNA, the CDR3 is TGCAGCGTTCGAACGGATGGCTACACCTTC. Its protein is CSVRTDGYTF. This rearrangement joins TRBV29-1 to TRBJ1-2; D ambiguous. Per germline, CDR1 SQVTM and CDR2 ANQGSEA. Trimming shortened V by 5 bases and J by 6 bases, and 7 bases separated the two germline ends. This CDR3 has 10 residues.

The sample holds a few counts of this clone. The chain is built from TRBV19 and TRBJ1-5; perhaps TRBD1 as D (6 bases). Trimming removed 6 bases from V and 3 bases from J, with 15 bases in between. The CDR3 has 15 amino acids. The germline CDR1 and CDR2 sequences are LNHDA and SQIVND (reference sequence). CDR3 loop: CASRSRGGNNQPQHF. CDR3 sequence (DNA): TGTGCCAGTAGGAGCAGGGGTGGAAACAATCAGCCCCAGCATTTT. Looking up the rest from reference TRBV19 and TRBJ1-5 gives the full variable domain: DGGITQSPKYLFRKEGQNVTLSCEQNLNHDAMYWYRQDPGQGLRLIYYSQIVNDFQKGDIAEGYSVSREKKESFPLTVTSAQKNPTAFYLCASRSRGGNNQPQHFGDGTRLSIL.

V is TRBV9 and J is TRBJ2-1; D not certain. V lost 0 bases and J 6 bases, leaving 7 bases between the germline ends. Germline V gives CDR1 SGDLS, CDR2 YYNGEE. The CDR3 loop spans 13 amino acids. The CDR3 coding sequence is TGTGCCAGCAGCGTAGATGAGGCCAATGAGCAGTTCTTC. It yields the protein CASSVDEANEQFF.

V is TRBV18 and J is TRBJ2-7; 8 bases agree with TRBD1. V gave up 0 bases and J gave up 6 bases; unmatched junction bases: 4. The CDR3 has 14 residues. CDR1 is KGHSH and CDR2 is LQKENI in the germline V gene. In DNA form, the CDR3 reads TGTGCCAGCTCACCACCGGGACAGGCCTTCGAGCAGTACTTC. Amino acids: CASSPPGQAFEQYF.

Written as DNA, the CDR3 is TGTGCCAGCAGCCGAGCGATGGGACTATACACAGATACGCAGTATTTT. Translated: CASSRAMGLYTDTQYF. The genes are TRBV27 and TRBJ2-3; 7 bases map to TRBD2. V lost 6 bases to trimming and J lost 2 bases; unmatched junction nucleotides: 11. The CDR3 loop spans 16 amino acids. Germline values: CDR1 MNHEY, CDR2 SMNVEV (reference sequence).

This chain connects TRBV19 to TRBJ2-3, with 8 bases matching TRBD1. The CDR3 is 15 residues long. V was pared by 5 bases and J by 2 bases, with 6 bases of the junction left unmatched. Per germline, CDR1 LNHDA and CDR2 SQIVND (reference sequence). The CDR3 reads CASSPGGANTDTQYF. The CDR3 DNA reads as TGTGCCAGTAGTCCAGGGGGCGCGAACACAGATACGCAGTATTTT.

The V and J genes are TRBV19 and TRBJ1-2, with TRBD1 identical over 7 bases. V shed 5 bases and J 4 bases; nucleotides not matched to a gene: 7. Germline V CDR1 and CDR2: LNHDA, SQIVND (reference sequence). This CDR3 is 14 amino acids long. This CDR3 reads CASSPRDSPYGYTF. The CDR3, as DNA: TGTGCCAGTAGTCCCCGGGACAGCCCCTATGGCTACACCTTC.

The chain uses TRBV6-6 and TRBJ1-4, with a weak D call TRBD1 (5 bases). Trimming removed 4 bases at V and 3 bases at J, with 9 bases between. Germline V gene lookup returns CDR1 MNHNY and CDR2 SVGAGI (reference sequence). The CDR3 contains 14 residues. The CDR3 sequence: CASSSRGPNEKLFF. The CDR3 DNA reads TGTGCCAGCAGTTCTAGGGGCCCTAATGAAAAACTGTTTTTT.

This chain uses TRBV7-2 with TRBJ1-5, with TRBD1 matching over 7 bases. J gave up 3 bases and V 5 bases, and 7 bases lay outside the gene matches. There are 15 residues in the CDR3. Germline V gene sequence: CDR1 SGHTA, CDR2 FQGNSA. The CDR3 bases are TGTGCCAGCAGCCGGCGGACAGGCGTCAATCAGCCCCAGCATTTT. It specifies CASSRRTGVNQPQHF.

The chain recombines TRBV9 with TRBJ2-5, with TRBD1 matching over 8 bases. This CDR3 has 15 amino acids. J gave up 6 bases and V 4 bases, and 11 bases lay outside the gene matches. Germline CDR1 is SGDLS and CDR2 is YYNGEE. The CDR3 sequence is CASSWGQGAAKTQYF. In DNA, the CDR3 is TGTGCCAGCAGCTGGGGCCAGGGGGCCGCGAAGACCCAGTACTTC.

The CDR3 loop is CASSLTGFGDSPLHF. In nucleotides, the CDR3 is TGTGCCAGCAGCTTAACGGGGTTCGGTGATTCACCCCTCCACTTT. The chain combines TRBV7-9 with TRBJ1-6; D is uncertain. V shed 2 bases and J shed 8 bases, with 13 bases lying between them. CDR3 length: 15 amino acids. Per the germline V gene, CDR1 is SEHNR and CDR2 is FQNEAQ (reference sequence).

DNA for the CDR3: TGTGCCAGTAGTATAGGTTCAGGCTCCTACGAGCAGTACTTC. Protein: CASSIGSGSYEQYF. The chain uses TRBV19 and TRBJ2-7, with D hard to call. CDR1 is LNHDA and CDR2 is SQIVND in the germline V gene (reference sequence). The CDR3 extends over 14 amino acids. Between the trimmed V and J ends, which lost 1 base and 0 bases, there was a span of 7 bases.

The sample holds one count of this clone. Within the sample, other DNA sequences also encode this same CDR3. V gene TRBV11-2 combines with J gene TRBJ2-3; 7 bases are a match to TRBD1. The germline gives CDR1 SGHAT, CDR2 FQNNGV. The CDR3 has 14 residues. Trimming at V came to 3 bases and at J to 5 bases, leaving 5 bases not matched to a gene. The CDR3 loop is CASSFRGPGDTQYF. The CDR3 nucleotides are TGTGCCAGCAGCTTTAGGGGGCCCGGAGATACGCAGTATTTT.

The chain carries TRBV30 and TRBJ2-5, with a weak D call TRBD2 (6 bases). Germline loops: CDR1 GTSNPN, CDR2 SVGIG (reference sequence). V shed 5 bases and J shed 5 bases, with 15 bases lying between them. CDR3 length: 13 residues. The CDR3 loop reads CAWQTQGGETQYF. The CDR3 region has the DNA TGTGCCTGGCAAACCCAGGGAGGCGAGACCCAGTACTTC.

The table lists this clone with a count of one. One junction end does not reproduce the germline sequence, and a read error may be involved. In DNA form, the CDR3 reads TGTGCCAGCAGTGAATACGGTGGACTAGCGCCACAGTTC. Protein sequence: CASSEYGGLAPQF. The rearrangement joins TRBV25-1 to TRBJ2-7; 9 bases map to TRBD2. Germline CDR1 and CDR2: MGHDK and SYGVNS. The CDR3 has 13 amino acids.